A single sample is the source of the 27 T cell receptor beta chains below, sequenced in a study of OX40 agonist ivuxolimab in advanced cancers. The method was immunoSEQ multiplex PCR; TCRdb's version includes in-frame clones alone and lacks a portion of them. The sample gives tens of thousands of clones, 85% to 95% of which show up once; over 2.5% is in the top ten. Sequences were derived from CD4+ or CD8+ T cells sorted from blood, sampled in a trial of the OX40 agonist ivuxolimab. The receptors were sampled from an adult with an advanced solid tumor such as melanoma, head and neck, liver or kidney cancer.

The chain couples TRBV6-6 to TRBJ2-1; the D gene is possibly TRBD1 (6 bases). Per the germline V gene, CDR1 is MNHNY and CDR2 is SVGAGI (reference sequence). The CDR3 consists of 13 residues. V gave up 4 bases and J gave up 8 bases, with 12 bases separating them. The CDR3 loop is CASSWGPFDEQFF. DNA for the CDR3: TGTGCCAGCAGTTGGGGGCCCTTCGATGAGCAGTTCTTC.

The V call is TRBV4-1, the J call TRBJ1-2; D not resolved. The germline V gene has CDR1 MGHRA and CDR2 YSYEKL. V lost 1 base, J lost 8 bases, and 17 bases lay in between. This CDR3 spans 15 amino acids. Here the CDR3 reads CASSQVRSSPYGYTF. DNA for the CDR3: TGCGCCAGCAGCCAAGTTCGTTCCTCCCCGTACGGCTACACCTTC.

Only a few counts were recorded for this clone. The chain has TRBV15 and TRBJ2-7; possible D gene TRBD1, 6 bases. This CDR3 spans 13 amino acids. The V and J ends lost 8 bases and 2 bases respectively, with 13 bases between them. Germline CDR1 and CDR2: LNHNV and YYDKDF (reference sequence). Written as DNA, the CDR3 is TGTGCCACCTCGCACAGGGACGCCTACGAGCAGTACTTC. Translation: CATSHRDAYEQYF.

This clone was observed a single time. V and J are TRBV7-2 and TRBJ1-6; 7 bases agree with TRBD1. V was pared by 5 bases and J by 3 bases, with 16 bases of the junction left unmatched. The germline gives CDR1 SGHTA, CDR2 FQGNSA. This CDR3 spans 19 amino acids. The CDR3 here is CASSHTTGRDRVYNSPLHF. The CDR3 bases are TGTGCCAGCAGCCACACCACGGGGCGGGACAGAGTCTATAATTCACCCCTCCACTTT.

The chain combines TRBV27 with TRBJ2-1; no definite D call. V lost 3 bases, J lost 8 bases, and 11 bases lay in between. This CDR3 comprises 13 residues. CDR1 and CDR2 (germline): MNHEY, SMNVEV (reference sequence). The CDR3 sequence is CASSLLGTDEQFF. The CDR3 DNA reads as TGTGCCAGCAGTTTGCTGGGTACCGATGAGCAGTTCTTC.

The chain links TRBV29-1 to TRBJ1-2; D not resolved. Looked up from germline, CDR1 is SQVTM and CDR2 is ANQGSEA. CDR3 size: 13 residues. V was pared by 3 bases and J by 1 base, with 9 bases between. CDR3 sequence (DNA): TGCAGCGTTGACAGCAATCTTAACTATGGCTACACCTTC. Translating it yields CSVDSNLNYGYTF. The entire variable domain, with the rest obtained from reference TRBV29-1 and TRBJ1-2, is as follows: SAVISQKPSRDICQRGTSLTIQCQVDSQVTMMFWYRQQPGQSLTLIATANQGSEATYESGFVIDKFPISRPNLTFSTLTVSNMSPEDSSIYLCSVDSNLNYGYTFGSGTRLTVV.

The J gene is TRBJ2-3, the V gene TRBV27; no clear D gene. CDR3 length: 13 residues. Trimming stripped 0 bases from V and 4 bases from J, with 5 bases between. In germline, CDR1 is MNHEY, CDR2 SMNVEV (reference sequence). This CDR3 is CASSLSYPDTQYF. The DNA for the CDR3 is TGTGCCAGCAGTTTATCATATCCAGATACGCAGTATTTT.

A single count supports this clone. The V and J genes are TRBV23-1 and TRBJ2-5; D is perhaps TRBD2 (6 bases). TRBV23-1 is given ORF status, its function remaining uncertain. The CDR3 runs 15 residues. Deletions cut 0 bases from V and 5 bases from J, with 13 bases between. CDR3 loop: CASSQSRGKRETQYF. CDR3 DNA: TGCGCCAGCAGTCAATCGCGGGGAAAGAGGGAGACCCAGTACTTC.

This clone was detected once. The chain couples TRBV6-6 to TRBJ2-3; no firm D call. The ends were cut back, 6 bases at V and 3 bases at J, with 10 bases in the middle. There are 13 residues in the CDR3. CDR1 is MNHNY, CDR2 SVGAGI, per germline (reference sequence). The CDR3 DNA reads TGTGCCAGCAGACCCGAATTAACAGATACGCAGTATTTT. Translation gives CASRPELTDTQYF.

This clone was observed a single time. The V gene is TRBV7-9, the J gene TRBJ2-7, with D possibly matching TRBD2 (5 bases). Germline CDR1 and CDR2: SEHNR and FQNEAQ (reference sequence). Trimming stripped 5 bases from V and 4 bases from J, with 6 bases between. The CDR3 runs 11 residues. The CDR3, as DNA: TGTGCCAGCAGCACGGGGTACGAGCAGTACTTC. Amino acids: CASSTGYEQYF.

The chain is built from TRBV4-1 and TRBJ2-2, with D perhaps TRBD1 (5 bases). The V gene's germline CDR1 is MGHRA and CDR2 YSYEKL. V was clipped by 4 bases and J by 4 bases, with 13 bases between them. This CDR3 region has 15 residues. CDR3 protein: CASSRSIQGTGELFF. DNA of the CDR3: TGCGCCAGCAGCCGATCGATCCAGGGCACCGGGGAGCTGTTTTTT.

V gene TRBV5-6 combines with J gene TRBJ1-6; 8 positions match TRBD1. V was clipped by 0 bases and J by 7 bases; unmatched bases: 0. Germline values: CDR1 SGHDT, CDR2 YYEEEE. This CDR3 has 14 amino acids. The CDR3 DNA sequence: TGTGCCAGCAGCTTGGGACAGGGGAATTCACCCCTCCACTTT. Amino acids: CASSLGQGNSPLHF.

CDR3 DNA sequence: TGCGCCAGCAGCCCCCGGGAGGGGATAAACTCGTTAAACATTCAGTACTTC. Protein: CASSPREGINSLNIQYF. The chain combines TRBV5-1 with TRBJ2-4, with TRBD2 matching over 8 bases. Trimming removed 4 bases from V and 6 bases from J; junction bases left unmatched: 15. CDR3 length equals 17 residues. In germline, CDR1 is SGHRS, CDR2 YFSETQ.

In regard to this clone: In the same sample, other DNA sequences code for this CDR3. This chain connects TRBV9 to TRBJ1-2, with TRBD1 matching 8 bases. Germline CDR1 SGDLS, CDR2 YYNGEE. V was pared by 2 bases and J by 5 bases, with 8 bases of the junction left unmatched. The CDR3 runs to 15 residues. CDR3 sequence reads: CASSVDGTGYYGYTF. In DNA form, the CDR3 reads TGTGCCAGCAGCGTGGATGGGACAGGCTATTATGGCTACACCTTC.

V usage is TRBV12-5 and J usage is TRBJ2-7; D remains unclear. V lost 5 bases, J lost 2 bases, and 4 bases lay in between. Per the germline V gene, CDR1 is LGHNT and CDR2 is FRNRAP. This CDR3 comprises 11 residues. The CDR3 sequence is CASGPTYEQYF. For the CDR3, the DNA is TGTGCTAGTGGTCCCACCTACGAGCAGTACTTC.

This chain connects TRBV29-1 to TRBJ2-1; possible D gene TRBD2, 5 bases. This CDR3 has 13 amino acids. Germline-derived CDR1 and CDR2 are SQVTM and ANQGSEA. Trimming pared 3 bases from V and 2 bases from J, leaving 8 bases between. In DNA form, the CDR3 reads TGCAGCGTTGAGGACGGGACCTACAATGAGCAGTTCTTC. Its protein is CSVEDGTYNEQFF.

The table lists this clone with a count of one. The chain uses TRBV27 and TRBJ1-5; D unclear. Trimming removed 1 base at V and 1 base at J, with 8 bases between. From germline, CDR1 is MNHEY and CDR2 SMNVEV (reference sequence). This CDR3 has 15 amino acids. The CDR3: CASSLYQSSNQPQHF. As DNA, the CDR3 is TGTGCCAGCAGTTTATATCAGAGCAGCAATCAGCCCCAGCATTTT.

This chain uses TRBV4-1 with TRBJ2-5, with D unclear. Trimming left V 1 base short and J 4 bases short, with 10 bases between. Per germline, CDR1 MGHRA and CDR2 YSYEKL. This CDR3 contains 14 residues. CDR3 loop: CASSQGVGPETQYF. The CDR3 DNA reads as TGCGCCAGCAGCCAAGGGGTTGGGCCAGAGACCCAGTACTTC.

The chain couples TRBV6-6 to TRBJ2-7; D not certain. The V gene's germline CDR1 is MNHNY and CDR2 SVGAGI (reference sequence). V was cut by 2 bases and J by 0 bases, with 14 bases left in between. This CDR3 is 16 amino acids long. The CDR3 is CASSYTKNYGSYEQYF. Written as DNA, the CDR3 is TGTGCCAGCAGTTACACTAAAAATTACGGCTCCTACGAGCAGTACTTC.

This clone came up once. The junction departs from germline at one end; a sequencing error may be responsible. CDR3 DNA sequence: TGTGCCTGGAGTGTACTCATATACAGTGAGCAGTTCTTC. It codes for CAWSVLIYSEQFF. The V call is TRBV30, the J call TRBJ2-1; unclear D gene. The CDR3 runs to 13 residues. Germline assignment: CDR1 GTSNPN and CDR2 SVGIG (reference sequence).

V gene TRBV7-6 combines with J gene TRBJ2-7; 7 bases agree with TRBD2. Germline CDR1 reads SGHVS; CDR2 reads FNYEAQ. The V segment lost 1 base and the J segment 6 bases; nucleotides outside the gene matches: 3. The CDR3 covers 13 residues. The CDR3 reads CASSLGGGPEQYF. CDR3 nucleotides: TGTGCCAGCAGCTTAGGGGGGGGACCCGAGCAGTACTTC.

The rearrangement joins TRBV10-3 to TRBJ1-1; D remains unclear. Germline V gene sequence: CDR1 ENHRY, CDR2 SYGVKD. V was trimmed by 6 bases and J by 2 bases, leaving 16 bases between them. The CDR3 has 15 residues. The DNA of the CDR3 is TGTGCCATCAGGGACGGCGAACTGCTCAACACTGAAGCTTTCTTT. Translation: CAIRDGELLNTEAFF.

The genes are TRBV9 and TRBJ2-7, with 8 bases fitting TRBD1. The CDR3 is 14 amino acids. CDR1 is SGDLS and CDR2 is YYNGEE in the germline V gene. J lost 0 bases, V lost 3 bases, and 2 bases had no gene match. This CDR3 reads CASSGGQDSYEQYF. The CDR3 nucleotides are TGTGCCAGCAGCGGGGGACAGGACTCCTACGAGCAGTACTTC.

The chain recombines TRBV11-2 with TRBJ2-1, with TRBD2 matching 8 bases. V was clipped by 5 bases and J by 0 bases; unmatched bases: 3. The CDR3 has 15 residues. The germline gives CDR1 SGHAT, CDR2 FQNNGV. The CDR3 sequence is CASSLAGSSYNEQFF. CDR3 sequence (DNA): TGTGCCAGCAGCCTAGCGGGCAGCTCCTACAATGAGCAGTTCTTC.

This chain connects TRBV5-4 to TRBJ2-7; D could derive from TRBD1 or TRBD2 (5 bases each). This CDR3 is 16 amino acids long. The germline CDR1 and CDR2 sequences are SGHNT and YYREEE (reference sequence). The V end was cut by 1 base, the J end by 2 bases, with 16 bases between. Here the CDR3 reads CASSLWGSGSTYEQYF. In nucleotides, the CDR3 is TGTGCCAGCAGCTTGTGGGGGAGCGGCTCCACCTACGAGCAGTACTTC.

This sequence joins TRBV4-1 and TRBJ2-5, with D unclear. Germline CDR1 reads MGHRA; CDR2 reads YSYEKL. The CDR3 has 15 residues. V was cut by 5 bases and J by 5 bases, with 18 bases left in between. CDR3 in DNA: TGCGCCAGCAGCTCCCGGTATCTTCGCGAGGAGACCCAGTACTTC. As protein: CASSSRYLREETQYF.

The V gene is TRBV27, the J gene TRBJ1-5, with D maybe TRBD1 (6 bases). Germline assignment: CDR1 MNHEY and CDR2 SMNVEV (reference sequence). The V and J ends lost 3 bases and 11 bases respectively, with 14 bases between them. The CDR3 loop spans 13 amino acids. The CDR3 spells CASSFGGPESQHF. CDR3 nucleotide sequence: TGTGCCAGCAGTTTCGGGGGGCCCGAGTCCCAGCATTTT.